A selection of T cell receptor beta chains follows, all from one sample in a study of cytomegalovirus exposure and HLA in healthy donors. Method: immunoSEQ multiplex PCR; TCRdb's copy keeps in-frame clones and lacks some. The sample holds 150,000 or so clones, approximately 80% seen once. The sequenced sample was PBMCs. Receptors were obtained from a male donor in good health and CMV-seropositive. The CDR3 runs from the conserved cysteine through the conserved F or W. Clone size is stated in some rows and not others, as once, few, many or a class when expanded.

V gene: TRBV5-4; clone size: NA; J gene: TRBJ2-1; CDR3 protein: CASSAGQANYNEQFF
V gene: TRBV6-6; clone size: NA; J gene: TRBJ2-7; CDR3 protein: CASSPGTSSYEQYF
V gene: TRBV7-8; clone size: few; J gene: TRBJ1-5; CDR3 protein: CASSGQTGSGPYSNQPQHF
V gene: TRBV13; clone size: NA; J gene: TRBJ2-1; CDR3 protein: CASSSRSSGRIYNEQFF
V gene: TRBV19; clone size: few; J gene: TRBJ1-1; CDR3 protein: CASSISGNYRDTEAFF
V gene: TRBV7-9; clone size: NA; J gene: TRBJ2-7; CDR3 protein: CASSPGLAGGYEQYF
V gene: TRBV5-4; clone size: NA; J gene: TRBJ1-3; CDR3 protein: CASTAGGSGNAIYF
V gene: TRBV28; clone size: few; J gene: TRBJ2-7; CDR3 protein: CAIRGEQYF
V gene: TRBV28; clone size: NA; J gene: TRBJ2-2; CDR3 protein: CASSLAGGSTGELFF
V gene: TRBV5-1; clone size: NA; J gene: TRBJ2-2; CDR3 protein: CASSLGDGWSTGELFF
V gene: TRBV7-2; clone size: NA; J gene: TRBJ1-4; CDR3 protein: CASSPSGGGNEKLFF
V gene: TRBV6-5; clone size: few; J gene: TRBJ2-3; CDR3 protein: CASSYSQGAGTDTQYF
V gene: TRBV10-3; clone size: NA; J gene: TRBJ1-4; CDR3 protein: CAIRQGSNEKLFF
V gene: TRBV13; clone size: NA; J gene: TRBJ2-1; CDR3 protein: CASSFSGIGYNEQFF
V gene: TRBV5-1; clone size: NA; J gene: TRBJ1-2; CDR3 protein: CASSPRDETGAYGYTF
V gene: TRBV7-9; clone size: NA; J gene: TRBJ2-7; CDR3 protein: CASNPGLAVWEQYF
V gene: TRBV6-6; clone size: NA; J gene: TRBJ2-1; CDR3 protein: CASRQRESEGNEQFF
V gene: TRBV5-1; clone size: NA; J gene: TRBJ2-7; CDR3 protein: CASSVGDTSGDLTYEQYF
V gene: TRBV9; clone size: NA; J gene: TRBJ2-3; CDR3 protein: CASSVDMTSTDTQYF
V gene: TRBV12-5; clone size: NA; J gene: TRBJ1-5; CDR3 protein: CASGLVNPGGNQPQHF
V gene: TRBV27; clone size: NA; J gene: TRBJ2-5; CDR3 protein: CASTTVVAGQETQYF
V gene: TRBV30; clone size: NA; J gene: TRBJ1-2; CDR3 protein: CAWSTGSNYGYTF
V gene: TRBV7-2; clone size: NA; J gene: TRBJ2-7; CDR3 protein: CASSLRTASGRGYEQYF
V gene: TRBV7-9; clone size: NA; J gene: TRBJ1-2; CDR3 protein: CASSLEVNYGYTF
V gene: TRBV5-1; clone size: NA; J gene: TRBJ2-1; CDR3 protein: CASSLARGGRVEEQFF
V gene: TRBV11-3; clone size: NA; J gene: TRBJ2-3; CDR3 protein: CASSTYKTGTSGVTDTQYF
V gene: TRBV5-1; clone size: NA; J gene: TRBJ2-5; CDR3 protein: CASSLVTAEETQYF
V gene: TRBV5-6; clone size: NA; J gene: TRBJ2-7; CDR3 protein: CASSLAAATIPYEQYF
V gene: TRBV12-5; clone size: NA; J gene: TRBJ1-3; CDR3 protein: CASGLGGSGNTIYF
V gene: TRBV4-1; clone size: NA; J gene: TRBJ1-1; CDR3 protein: CASSQDRLHTEAFF
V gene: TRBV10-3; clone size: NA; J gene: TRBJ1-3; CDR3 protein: CAIRTGPGNTIYF
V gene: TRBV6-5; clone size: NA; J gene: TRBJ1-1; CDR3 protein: CATRTGTGDEAFF
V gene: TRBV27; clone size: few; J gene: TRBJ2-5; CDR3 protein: CASSFGSGSPRQETQYF
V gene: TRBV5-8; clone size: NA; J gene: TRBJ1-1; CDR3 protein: CASSLVQLTEAFF
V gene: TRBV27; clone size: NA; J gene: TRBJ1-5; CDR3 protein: CASREGTGNQPQHF
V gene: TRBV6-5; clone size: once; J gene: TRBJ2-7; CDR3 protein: CASSYYDLSSYEQYF
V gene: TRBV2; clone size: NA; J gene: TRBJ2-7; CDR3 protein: CASVRTGDYEQYF
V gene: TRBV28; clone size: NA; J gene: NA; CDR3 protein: CASSSGTASSYEQYF
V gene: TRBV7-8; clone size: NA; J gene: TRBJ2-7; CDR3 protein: CASSLLRTVYEQYF
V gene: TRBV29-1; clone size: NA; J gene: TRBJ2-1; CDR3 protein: CSVGRVVAGRLRNEQFF
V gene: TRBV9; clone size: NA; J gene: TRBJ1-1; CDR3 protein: CASGTMNTEAFF
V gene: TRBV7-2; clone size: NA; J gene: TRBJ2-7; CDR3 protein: CASSLGQGVREQYF
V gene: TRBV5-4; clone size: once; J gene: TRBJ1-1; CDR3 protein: CASSPRGGNTEAFF